This entry lists 15 T cell receptor beta chains sequenced from one sample in a study of blood T cell repertoires in COVID-19. Assay: immunoSEQ multiplex PCR; the TCRdb copy retains only in-frame clones and omits some. The data contain under 300,000 clones, 70% to 90% of them seen just once; the ten biggest clones take up about 2.2%. The material sequenced was peripheral blood. Receptors were obtained from a man aged 25-45 years who had recovered from COVID-19.

This rearrangement joins TRBV18 to TRBJ1-1, with 10 nucleotides matching TRBD1. Unmatched junction bases numbered 7, after V lost 3 bases and J lost 0 bases. Germline CDR1 is KGHSH and CDR2 is LQKENI. The CDR3 has 17 residues. The CDR3 sequence: CASSPDRGGTMNTEAFF. The CDR3 coding sequence is TGTGCCAGCTCACCGGACAGGGGGGGGACCATGAACACTGAAGCTTTCTTT.

Here the CDR3 reads CAISQGATGELFF. The DNA for the CDR3 is TGTGCTATCAGCCAGGGGGCAACCGGGGAGCTGTTTTTT. The V call is TRBV6-5, the J call TRBJ2-2; TRBD1 matches at 8 bases. Per germline, CDR1 MNHEY and CDR2 SVGAGI. The CDR3 consists of 13 residues.

The CDR3 loop reads CASSFGSPETQYF. CDR3 bases: TGTGCCAGCAGCTTTGGCTCTCCGGAGACCCAGTACTTC. The V gene is TRBV7-2, the J gene TRBJ2-5; D is unresolved. This CDR3 comprises 13 residues. The V gene's germline CDR1 is SGHTA and CDR2 FQGNSA. Trimming removed 3 bases from V and 5 bases from J, with 10 bases in between.

The V and J genes are TRBV6-5 and TRBJ1-5; 9 bases are shared with TRBD1. The CDR3 has 13 amino acids. With V trimmed by 4 bases and J by 6 bases, 1 base remained unmatched. Germline values: CDR1 MNHEY, CDR2 SVGAGI. The CDR3 nucleotides read TGTGCCAGCAGTTGGGACAGGGTTCAGCCCCAGCATTTT. Protein product: CASSWDRVQPQHF.

This clone was seen just once. The sample has other DNA sequences that encode this CDR3 too. The chain employs TRBV3-1 (or the pseudogene TRBV3-2) and TRBJ2-1; 8 nucleotides line up with TRBD1. Germline CDR1 LGHDT, CDR2 YNNKEL (reference sequence). The CDR3 has 15 amino acids. V shed 1 base, J shed 4 bases, and the junction held 3 bases outside the gene matches. CDR3 protein: CASSQGQGWYNEQFF. The CDR3 coding sequence is TGTGCCAGCAGCCAAGGACAGGGGTGGTACAATGAGCAGTTCTTC.

V and J are TRBV7-9 and TRBJ2-5, with 9 bases aligning to TRBD1. Germline CDR1 reads SEHNR; CDR2 reads FQNEAQ (reference sequence). Trimming cost V 2 bases and J 2 bases; bases outside gene matches: 3. This CDR3 contains 15 residues. CDR3 sequence (DNA): TGTGCCAGCAGCTTAATGGGACAGGGTCAAGAGACCCAGTACTTC. Its protein product is CASSLMGQGQETQYF.

This clone has a handful of counts. This sequence joins TRBV5-6 and TRBJ2-7; 9 bases agree with TRBD1. Trimming cost V 2 bases and J 2 bases; bases outside gene matches: 5. This CDR3 is 15 amino acids long. Germline V gene lookup returns CDR1 SGHDT and CDR2 YYEEEE. This chain's CDR3 is CASSFSGTGTYEQYF. The CDR3 region has the DNA TGTGCCAGCAGCTTCTCCGGGACAGGGACCTACGAGCAGTACTTC.

The rearrangement uses TRBV6-1 and TRBJ2-3; tentatively, D is TRBD2 (6 bases). V gave up 3 bases and J gave up 2 bases, with 15 bases separating them. The CDR3 totals 16 residues. Germline assignment: CDR1 MNHNS and CDR2 SASEGT. DNA for the CDR3: TGTGCCAGCAGTGATCCCGGGGGTGCCGCCACAGATACGCAGTATTTT. Its protein product is CASSDPGGAATDTQYF.

V gene TRBV21-1 combines with J gene TRBJ1-5. TRBV21-1 is classified as a pseudogene. The CDR3 has 15 amino acids. The CDR3 is CASSRRDACNQPQHF. CDR3 nucleotides: TGTGCCAGCAGCAGGAGGGACGCCTGCAATCAGCCCCAGCATTTT.

The V call is TRBV3-1 (or the pseudogene TRBV3-2), the J call TRBJ1-2; 7 nucleotides match TRBD1. The CDR3 extends over 17 amino acids. Germline trimming cut 2 bases from V and 7 bases from J; bases unmatched to any gene: 16. Per germline, CDR1 LGHDT and CDR2 YNNKEL (reference sequence). The DNA for the CDR3 is TGTGCCAGCAGCCAACCCGACAGGGCCGTATCACGCGGTGGCTACACCTTC. It specifies CASSQPDRAVSRGGYTF.

The rearrangement joins TRBV28 to TRBJ2-3; D is possibly TRBD1 (7 bases). The CDR3 spans 15 residues. Trimming removed 3 bases at V and 2 bases at J, with 12 bases between. Germline values: CDR1 MDHEN, CDR2 SYDVKM. This chain's CDR3 is CASSLEGQNTDTQYF. DNA of the CDR3: TGTGCCAGCAGTTTGGAGGGACAGAACACAGATACGCAGTATTTT.

The gene calls are TRBV7-8 and TRBJ2-7; 8 nucleotides match TRBD2. The length of the CDR3 is 16 residues. Germline values: CDR1 SGHVS, CDR2 FQNEAQ. The V and J ends lost 7 bases and 3 bases, in that order; junction bases with no gene match: 14. The CDR3 reads CASTPLGGGPNYEQYF. As DNA, the CDR3 is TGTGCCAGCACCCCTCTTGGCGGGGGGCCTAACTACGAGCAGTACTTC.

CDR3 in DNA: TGTGCCAGCAGCGGCGAGCGGAGTCATCAGCCCCAGCATTTT. Amino acids: CASSGERSHQPQHF. The chain is built from TRBV9 and TRBJ1-5; no clear D gene. CDR3 length: 14 residues. V shed 3 bases and J shed 5 bases, with 12 bases lying between them. Germline loops: CDR1 SGDLS, CDR2 YYNGEE.

V usage is TRBV27 and J usage is TRBJ2-7; 7 bases map to TRBD2. The CDR3 runs 14 residues. CDR1 MNHEY and CDR2 SMNVEV come from the germline V gene (reference sequence). V shed 1 base, J shed 5 bases, and the junction held 5 bases outside the gene matches. The CDR3 sequence is CASSLLAGRDEQYF. The CDR3 region has the DNA TGTGCCAGCAGTTTATTGGCAGGGAGGGACGAGCAGTACTTC.

The chain uses TRBV7-9 and TRBJ2-3; weak D call: TRBD2 (6 bases). Germline values: CDR1 SEHNR, CDR2 FQNEAQ (reference sequence). Trimming removed 3 bases at V and 2 bases at J, with 15 bases between. The CDR3 loop spans 16 amino acids. The CDR3 DNA reads as TGTGCCAGCAGCTTCGGGAGTCCCTCCCCCACAGATACGCAGTATTTT. Its protein is CASSFGSPSPTDTQYF.